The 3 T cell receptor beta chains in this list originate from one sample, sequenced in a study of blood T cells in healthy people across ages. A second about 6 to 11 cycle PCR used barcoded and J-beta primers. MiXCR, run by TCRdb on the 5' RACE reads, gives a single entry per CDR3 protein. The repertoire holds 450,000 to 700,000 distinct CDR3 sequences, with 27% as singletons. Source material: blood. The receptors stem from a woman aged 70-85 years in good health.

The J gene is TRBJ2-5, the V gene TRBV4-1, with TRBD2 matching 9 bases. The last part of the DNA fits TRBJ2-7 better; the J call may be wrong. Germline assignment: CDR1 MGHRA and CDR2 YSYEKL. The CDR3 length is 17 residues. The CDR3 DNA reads TGCGCCAGCAGCCAAGATGAGGCGGGGGGGATTGCCTACGAGCAGTACTTC. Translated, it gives CASSQDEAGGIAYEQYF.

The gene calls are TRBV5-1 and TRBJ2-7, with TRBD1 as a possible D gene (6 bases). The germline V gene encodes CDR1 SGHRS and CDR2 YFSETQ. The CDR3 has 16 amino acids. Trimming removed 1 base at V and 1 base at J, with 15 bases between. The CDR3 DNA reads TGCGCCAGCAGCTTGCAAGATCAAGGGGGTTCCTACGAGCAGTACTTC. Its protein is CASSLQDQGGSYEQYF.

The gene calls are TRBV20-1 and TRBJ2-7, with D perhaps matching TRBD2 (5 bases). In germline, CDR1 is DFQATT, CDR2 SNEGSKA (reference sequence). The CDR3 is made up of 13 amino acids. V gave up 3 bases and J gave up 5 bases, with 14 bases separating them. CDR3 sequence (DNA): TGCAGTGCTAGCGCGCCTCAGAGGGACGAGCAGTACTTC. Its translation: CSASAPQRDEQYF.